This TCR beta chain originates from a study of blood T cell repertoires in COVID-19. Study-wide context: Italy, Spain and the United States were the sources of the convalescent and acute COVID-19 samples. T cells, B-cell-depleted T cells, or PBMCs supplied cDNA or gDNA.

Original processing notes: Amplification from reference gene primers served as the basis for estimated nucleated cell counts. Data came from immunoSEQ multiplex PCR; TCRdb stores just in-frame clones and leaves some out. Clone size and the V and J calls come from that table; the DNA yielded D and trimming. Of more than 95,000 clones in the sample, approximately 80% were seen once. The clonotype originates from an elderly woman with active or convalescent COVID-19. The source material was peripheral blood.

CDR3 coding DNA: TGTGCCAGCAGTTTAAGGACAACCCACTACAATGAGCAGTTCTTC. It encodes CASSLRTTHYNEQFF. The chain joins TRBV27 to TRBJ2-1, with D tentatively TRBD1 (5 bases). CDR3 length: 15 residues. Germline V gene sequence: CDR1 MNHEY, CDR2 SMNVEV (reference sequence). Trimming took 2 bases from V and 3 from J, leaving 11 bases between them.